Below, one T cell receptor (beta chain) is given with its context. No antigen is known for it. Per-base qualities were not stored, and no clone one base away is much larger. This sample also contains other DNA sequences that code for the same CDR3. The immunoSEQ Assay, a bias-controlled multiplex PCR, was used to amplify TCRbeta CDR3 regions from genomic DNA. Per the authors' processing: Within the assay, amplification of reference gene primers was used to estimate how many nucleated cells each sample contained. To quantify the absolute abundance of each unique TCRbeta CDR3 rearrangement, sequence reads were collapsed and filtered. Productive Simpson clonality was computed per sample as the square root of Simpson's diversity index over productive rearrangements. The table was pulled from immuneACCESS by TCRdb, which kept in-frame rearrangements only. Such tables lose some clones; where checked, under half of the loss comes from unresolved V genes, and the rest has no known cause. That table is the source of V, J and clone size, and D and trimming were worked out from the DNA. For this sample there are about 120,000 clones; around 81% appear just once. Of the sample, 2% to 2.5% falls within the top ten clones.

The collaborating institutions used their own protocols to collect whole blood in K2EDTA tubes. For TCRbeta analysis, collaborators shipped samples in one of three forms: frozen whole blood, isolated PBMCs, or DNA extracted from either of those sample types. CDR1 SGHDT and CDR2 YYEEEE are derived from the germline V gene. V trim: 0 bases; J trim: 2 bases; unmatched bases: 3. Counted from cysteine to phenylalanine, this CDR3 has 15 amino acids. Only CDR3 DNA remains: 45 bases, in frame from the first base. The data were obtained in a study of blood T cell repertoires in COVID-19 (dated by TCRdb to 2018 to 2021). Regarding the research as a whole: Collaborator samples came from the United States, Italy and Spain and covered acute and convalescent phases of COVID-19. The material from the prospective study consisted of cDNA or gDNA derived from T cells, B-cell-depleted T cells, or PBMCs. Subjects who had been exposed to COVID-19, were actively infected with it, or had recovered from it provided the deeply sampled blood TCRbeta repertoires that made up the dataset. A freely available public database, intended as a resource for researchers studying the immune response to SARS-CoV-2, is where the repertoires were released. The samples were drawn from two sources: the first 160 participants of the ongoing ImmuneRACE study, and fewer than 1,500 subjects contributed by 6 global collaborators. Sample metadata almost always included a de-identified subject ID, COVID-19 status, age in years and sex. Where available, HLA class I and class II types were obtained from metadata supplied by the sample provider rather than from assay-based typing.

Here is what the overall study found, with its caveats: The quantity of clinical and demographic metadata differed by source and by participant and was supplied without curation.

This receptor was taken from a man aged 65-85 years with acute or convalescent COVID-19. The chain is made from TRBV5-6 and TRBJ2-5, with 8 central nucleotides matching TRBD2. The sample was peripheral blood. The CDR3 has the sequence CASSLVAGGQETQYF. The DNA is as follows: TGTGCCAGCAGCTTGGTGGCGGGGGGTCAAGAGACCCAGTACTTC. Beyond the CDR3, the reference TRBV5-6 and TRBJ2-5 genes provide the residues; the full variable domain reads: DAGVTQSPTHLIKTRGQQVTLRCSPKSGHDTVSWYQQALGQGPQFIFQYYEEEERQRGNFPDRFSGHQFPNYSSELNVNALLLGDSALYLCASSLVAGGQETQYFGPGTRLLVL.